The 32 T cell receptor beta chains reported below all come from one sample, sequenced in a study of T cell responses to AZD1222 COVID-19 vaccine. Method: immunoSEQ multiplex PCR; TCRdb's copy keeps in-frame clones and lacks some. The sample lists about 110,000 clones, 92% seen once, with over 6.5% in the top ten. The sample in question was peripheral blood, obtained on day 0 of AZD1222 vaccination. These receptors all come from an adult in good health.

This clone was counted once. J is TRBJ1-1 and V is TRBV12-1. TRBV12-1 is a listed pseudogene. This CDR3 region has 13 residues. The CDR3 nucleotides are TGTGCCAGCAGCCCTTCGTGGAACACTGAAGCTTTCTTT. The encoded protein is CASSPSWNTEAFF.

The gene calls are TRBV10-3 and TRBJ1-1, with D unresolved. CDR1 and CDR2 (germline): ENHRY, SYGVKD. The CDR3 contains 11 residues. V was shortened by 2 bases and J by 9 bases, with 7 bases between the two germline ends. The CDR3 sequence: CAISEQSKAFF. The CDR3 bases are TGTGCCATCAGTGAGCAGTCAAAAGCTTTCTTT.

The chain links TRBV6-1 to TRBJ1-5; 8 bases fit TRBD1. Looked up from germline, CDR1 is MNHNS and CDR2 is SASEGT. The CDR3 runs 16 residues. V gave up 4 bases and J gave up 2 bases; unmatched junction bases: 7. The CDR3 coding sequence is TGTGCCAGCAGTGGACAGGACAGGGTAGGCAATCAGCCCCAGCATTTT. Its protein product is CASSGQDRVGNQPQHF.

V is TRBV24-1 and J is TRBJ1-2; 9 nucleotides agree with TRBD1. Germline values: CDR1 KGHDR, CDR2 SFDVKD. The ends lost 1 base at V and 4 bases at J; junction bases unmatched: 9. The CDR3 is made up of 17 amino acids. CDR3 sequence (DNA): TGTGCCACCAGTGATTTTTCGACCGGGACAGGGATCTATGGCTACACCTTC. Its translation: CATSDFSTGTGIYGYTF.

V is TRBV13 and J is TRBJ1-2; D might be TRBD1 (6 bases). The CDR3 is made up of 14 amino acids. The germline V gene has CDR1 PRHDT and CDR2 FYEKMQ (reference sequence). Trimming took off 2 bases at V and 3 bases at J, with 10 bases between the two ends. The CDR3 region is CASSLSGEDYGYTF. CDR3 sequence (DNA): TGTGCCAGCAGCTTATCAGGGGAGGACTATGGCTACACCTTC. Complete variable domain (other parts from reference TRBV13 and TRBJ1-2): AAGVIQSPRHLIKEKRETATLKCYPIPRHDTVYWYQQGPGQDPQFLISFYEKMQSDKGSIPDRFSAQQFSDYHSELNMSSLELGDSALYFCASSLSGEDYGYTFGSGTRLTVV.

In nucleotides, the CDR3 is TGCGCCAGCAGCAGCGAGCCTCAGGGGCGGTGGGCGAACACTGAAGCTTTCTTT. Translated: CASSSEPQGRWANTEAFF. The chain joins TRBV5-1 to TRBJ1-1; D perhaps matches TRBD1 (6 bases). This CDR3 is 18 amino acids long. Trimming left V 4 bases short and J 1 base short, with 23 bases between. The germline CDR1 and CDR2 sequences are SGHRS and YFSETQ.

This clone occurred once. The chain employs TRBV4-1 and TRBJ2-7, with D tentatively TRBD1 or TRBD2 (5 bases each). CDR1 and CDR2 from the germline V gene are MGHRA and YSYEKL. V dropped 4 bases and J dropped 3 bases, with 13 bases sitting between them. This CDR3 has 14 amino acids. CDR3: CASSPGTADYEQYF. The CDR3 nucleotides read TGCGCCAGCAGCCCCGGGACGGCTGACTACGAGCAGTACTTC.

This chain joins TRBV27 and TRBJ1-1; the match to TRBD1 covers 9 bases. The CDR3 has 14 residues. Trimming took 7 bases from V and 4 from J; bases not matched to a gene: 7. CDR1 is MNHEY and CDR2 is SMNVEV in the germline V gene (reference sequence). Written as DNA, the CDR3 is TGTGCCAGCAATCTACAGGGGGCTCGCACTGAAGCTTTCTTT. Its protein is CASNLQGARTEAFF.

V usage is TRBV28 and J usage is TRBJ2-7; 9 nucleotides align to TRBD1. This CDR3 contains 15 residues. Germline loops: CDR1 MDHEN, CDR2 SYDVKM. After removal of 4 bases from V and 3 bases from J, the junction contained 7 bases not matched to a gene. The CDR3 protein is CASSSNRGRSYEQYF. In nucleotides, the CDR3 is TGTGCCAGCAGTTCTAACAGGGGGCGTAGCTACGAGCAGTACTTC.

The chain couples TRBV28 to TRBJ2-4; the D is unclear. V was trimmed by 3 bases and J by 9 bases, leaving 15 bases between them. This CDR3 has 14 residues. CDR1 and CDR2 from the germline V gene are MDHEN and SYDVKM. For the CDR3, the DNA is TGTGCCAGCAGTTTTTACCTCCTCAAACCCATTCAGTACTTC. It specifies CASSFYLLKPIQYF.

The chain employs TRBV5-6 and TRBJ1-3; D is ambiguous. The germline V gene encodes CDR1 SGHDT and CDR2 YYEEEE. Trimming took off 3 bases at V and 4 bases at J, with 17 bases between the two ends. CDR3 length: 16 residues. The CDR3 here is CASSSKPPGYGNTIYF. The CDR3 nucleotides are TGTGCCAGCAGCTCCAAACCCCCGGGGTACGGAAACACCATATATTTT.

This chain's CDR3 is CASSQGRRGDPEKLFF. DNA for the CDR3: TGTGCCAGCAGCCAAGGGCGTCGGGGCGACCCTGAAAAACTGTTTTTT. V usage is TRBV14 and J usage is TRBJ1-4, with a possible D match to TRBD1 (5 bases). The V end was cut by 1 base, the J end by 7 bases, with 16 bases between. Germline CDR1 and CDR2: SGHDN and FVKESK. The CDR3 length is 16 residues.

This clone was seen a single time. The V call is TRBV28, the J call TRBJ1-1; D remains ambiguous. The CDR3 runs 15 residues. Trimming took 5 bases from V and 1 from J, leaving 14 bases between them. Germline assignment: CDR1 MDHEN and CDR2 SYDVKM. In DNA, the CDR3 is TGTGCCAGCAGTACGGACTCGACGGAGAACACTGAAGCTTTCTTT. Protein product: CASSTDSTENTEAFF.

This clone was observed once. The chain links TRBV28 to TRBJ1-2, with 7 bases that match TRBD1. CDR1 is MDHEN, CDR2 SYDVKM, per germline. The J segment lost 5 bases and the V segment lost 3 bases, leaving 3 bases of the junction unmatched. The CDR3 loop spans 13 amino acids. The CDR3 DNA sequence: TGTGCCAGCAGTTTCGAGGGGGCGTATGGCTACACCTTC. Translation: CASSFEGAYGYTF.

V and J are TRBV28 and TRBJ1-6; D is possibly TRBD1 (6 bases). Trimming removed 7 bases at V and 7 bases at J, with 20 bases between. This CDR3 region has 16 residues. The V gene's germline CDR1 is MDHEN and CDR2 SYDVKM. The chain's CDR3 is CASNPRGNFNNSPLHF. DNA for the CDR3: TGTGCCAGCAACCCAAGGGGGAATTTTAACAATTCACCCCTCCACTTT.

The chain carries TRBV5-1 and TRBJ1-6; D remains ambiguous. Germline assignment: CDR1 SGHRS and CDR2 YFSETQ. There are 11 residues in the CDR3. Trimming removed 3 bases from V and 14 bases from J, with 9 bases in between. In DNA, the CDR3 is TGCGCCAGCAGCTCCGAGACAACCCTCCACTTT. Translating it yields CASSSETTLHF. The full variable domain, its missing parts supplied by reference TRBV5-1 and TRBJ1-6, is KAGVTQTPRYLIKTRGQQVTLSCSPISGHRSVSWYQQTPGQGLQFLFEYFSETQRNKGNFPGRFSGRQFSNSRSEMNVSTLELGDSALYLCASSSETTLHFGNGTRLTVT.

The chain couples TRBV29-1 to TRBJ1-5; possibly TRBD1 for D (5 bases). V dropped 6 bases and J dropped 4 bases, with 10 bases sitting between them. Germline V lookup: CDR1 SQVTM, CDR2 ANQGSEA. The CDR3 sequence is 12 residues long. CDR3 region: CSVRDGNQPQHF. In DNA form, the CDR3 reads TGCAGCGTGCGGGACGGAAATCAGCCCCAGCATTTT.

The chain couples TRBV27 to TRBJ1-2; D is unclear. CDR3 length: 14 residues. CDR1 is MNHEY and CDR2 is SMNVEV in the germline V gene (reference sequence). V dropped 3 bases and J dropped 0 bases, with 8 bases sitting between them. CDR3 in amino acids: CASSLGGPNYGYTF. In nucleotides, the CDR3 is TGTGCCAGCAGTTTGGGCGGACCTAACTATGGCTACACCTTC.

This clone has a single count. This chain uses TRBV4-1 with TRBJ2-3; D perhaps matches TRBD1 (5 bases). The V gene's germline CDR1 is MGHRA and CDR2 YSYEKL. The germline V and J ends were trimmed by 6 bases and 1 base, with 17 bases remaining between them. The CDR3 spans 16 residues. CDR3 DNA sequence: TGCGCCAGCAGTTTAGACGACACAGGTCGCACAGATACGCAGTATTTT. Residues: CASSLDDTGRTDTQYF.

This sequence joins TRBV10-3 and TRBJ1-4; 7 bases align to TRBD1. The germline CDR1 and CDR2 sequences are ENHRY and SYGVKD. This CDR3 is 12 amino acids long. With V trimmed by 10 bases and J by 4 bases, 3 bases remained unmatched. The CDR3 nucleotides read TGTGCCACTGGGACAGATAATGAAAAACTGTTTTTT. Translating gives CATGTDNEKLFF.

V gene TRBV11-3 combines with J gene TRBJ1-1, with TRBD1 matching 7 bases. Germline V gives CDR1 SGHNT, CDR2 YENEEA. The CDR3 sequence is 15 residues long. J was trimmed by 0 bases and V by 5 bases; bases with no gene match: 6. The CDR3 coding sequence is TGTGCCAGCAGCCCGGGACAGACCATGAACACTGAAGCTTTCTTT. This encodes CASSPGQTMNTEAFF.

The chain carries TRBV24-1 and TRBJ2-2, with TRBD1 matching over 9 bases. The CDR3 spans 16 residues. V shed 3 bases and J 5 bases; nucleotides not matched to a gene: 6. The germline V gene encodes CDR1 KGHDR and CDR2 SFDVKD. Written as DNA, the CDR3 is TGTGCCACCAGTGATGGTACAGGGGGCTGGACCGGGGAGCTGTTTTTT. It specifies CATSDGTGGWTGELFF.

This clone was seen only once. This chain uses TRBV19 with TRBJ1-1; 7 bases align to TRBD1. Per the germline V gene, CDR1 is LNHDA and CDR2 is SQIVND (reference sequence). This CDR3 contains 14 residues. The trim removed 7 bases at V and 4 bases at J, leaving 9 bases unmatched. The CDR3, as DNA: TGTGCCAGTACCCCAGGGGGGCCGGGCACTGAAGCTTTCTTT. It specifies CASTPGGPGTEAFF.

The chain combines TRBV5-1 with TRBJ1-1, with no clear D. Germline CDR1 is SGHRS and CDR2 is YFSETQ. V was shortened by 1 base and J by 0 bases, with 7 bases between the two germline ends. This CDR3 region has 14 residues. The CDR3, as DNA: TGCGCCAGCAGCTTGATGGGTATGAACACTGAAGCTTTCTTT. Its translation is CASSLMGMNTEAFF.

The chain employs TRBV9 and TRBJ2-3; D unclear. Germline V gene sequence: CDR1 SGDLS, CDR2 YYNGEE. V was clipped by 0 bases and J by 2 bases, with 4 bases between them. CDR3 size: 13 residues. DNA for the CDR3: TGTGCCAGCAGCGTAGTAGACACAGATACGCAGTATTTT. Protein product: CASSVVDTDTQYF.

Only one count was recorded for this clone. The V gene is TRBV18, the J gene TRBJ2-2; 7 positions agree with TRBD1. Germline loops: CDR1 KGHSH, CDR2 LQKENI. The CDR3 totals 15 residues. Losses at the gene ends were 3 bases for V and 3 bases for J; bases not matched to a gene: 4. This CDR3 is CASSPRQGDTGELFF. CDR3 in DNA: TGTGCCAGCTCACCGAGGCAGGGGGACACCGGGGAGCTGTTTTTT. The full variable domain, its missing parts supplied by reference TRBV18 and TRBJ2-2, is NAGVMQNPRHLVRRRGQEARLRCSPMKGHSHVYWYRQLPEEGLKFMVYLQKENIIDESGMPKERFSAEFPKEGPSILRIQQVVRGDSAAYFCASSPRQGDTGELFFGEGSRLTVL.

The V call is TRBV15, the J call TRBJ2-5; D gene uncertain. Germline CDR1 and CDR2: LNHNV and YYDKDF (reference sequence). The V and J ends lost 0 bases and 5 bases respectively, with 4 bases between them. CDR3 size: 12 residues. Here the CDR3 DNA reads TGTGCCACCAGCAGAGATAAGGAGACCCAGTACTTC. Translating it yields CATSRDKETQYF.

The chain carries TRBV28 and TRBJ1-1, with D possibly matching TRBD1 (6 bases). Deletions cut 2 bases from V and 1 base from J, with 11 bases between. This CDR3 is 15 amino acids long. Germline lookup yields CDR1 MDHEN and CDR2 SYDVKM. As DNA, the CDR3 is TGTGCCAGCAGTTTACAGGGGATCGGGAACACTGAAGCTTTCTTT. Its translation is CASSLQGIGNTEAFF.

The V and J genes are TRBV10-1 and TRBJ1-1, with TRBD1 identical over 8 bases. Trimming at V came to 2 bases and at J to 10 bases, leaving 3 bases not matched to a gene. The CDR3 runs to 12 residues. CDR1 and CDR2 (germline): WNHNN, SYGVQD (reference sequence). The CDR3 here is CASSEGQGAAFF. As DNA, the CDR3 is TGCGCCAGCAGTGAGGGACAGGGTGCAGCTTTCTTT.

This clone was recorded only once. The chain recombines TRBV19 with TRBJ2-1, with a possible D match to TRBD1 (6 bases). Trimming took off 3 bases at V and 9 bases at J, with 18 bases between the two ends. Germline CDR1 is LNHDA and CDR2 is SQIVND (reference sequence). CDR3 length: 15 residues. The CDR3 bases are TGTGCCAGTAGTATTGCTGGACAGAATGGGGGTGAGCAGTTCTTC. Translation: CASSIAGQNGGEQFF.

This chain joins TRBV7-9 and TRBJ1-2; 10 bases map to TRBD1. This CDR3 contains 14 residues. Per germline, CDR1 SEHNR and CDR2 FQNEAQ (reference sequence). V lost 3 bases to trimming and J lost 7 bases; unmatched junction nucleotides: 5. The CDR3 DNA sequence: TGTGCCAGCAGCTTCGAGACAGGGGGCGGTGGCTACACCTTC. It codes for CASSFETGGGGYTF.

CDR3 sequence reads: CASSFTGSSYEQYF. The CDR3 region has the DNA TGTGCCAGCAGTTTTACGGGAAGCTCCTACGAGCAGTACTTC. The chain couples TRBV28 to TRBJ2-7; the D gene is possibly TRBD2 (5 bases). Deletions cut 3 bases from V and 0 bases from J, with 9 bases between. The CDR3 has 14 residues. The V gene's germline CDR1 is MDHEN and CDR2 SYDVKM.